This record concerns one TCR beta chain sequence. Antigen: not known. The data stem from a study of shared clonotypes between healthy human individuals. For the study at large: Per donor, CD8 memory used one plate, CD8 naive used two, CD4 memory used three and CD4 naive used three.

Measured with immunoSEQ multiplex PCR; TCRdb has only the in-frame clones, and not every one. The sample holds roughly 700,000 clones, over 65% seen once. The length of the CDR3 is 12 residues. V was cut by 5 bases and J by 8 bases, with 13 bases left in between. CDR1 is SGHAT and CDR2 is FQNNGV in the germline V gene. Findings of the study overall: Clonotype sharing across a handful of donors was observed for about 5.2% of naive CD4 clonotypes. Sample collection involved blood only; tissue repertoires are likely different. Generally, naive subsets (rather than memory subsets) showed larger estimated richness.

The clonotype originates from a woman in her twenties or thirties in good health. V and J are TRBV11-2 and TRBJ2-7, with D unclear. Sequencing was carried out using memory CD4+ T cells sorted from blood. Described subset: CD45RA-negative fraction. CDR3 coding DNA: TGTGCCAGCAGCCCCCGAGGCACGAAGCAGTACTTC. It translates to CASSPRGTKQYF.